Below, 30 T cell receptor beta chains from the same sample are listed, as sequenced in a study of response to subunit inactivated influenza vaccine. TCRdb re-derived calls from the RT-PCR reads in MiXCR, one entry per CDR3 protein. This sample has more than 450,000 distinct CDR3 sequences, with around 11% found just once. The data also belong to a second study, concerning T cells expressing NK-cell markers. As that study records: TCR beta libraries carry UMIs added by 5'RACE template switching.

This material consisted of PBMCs from blood, taken on the day of vaccination. The source is a man in his fifties or sixties who received an inactivated influenza vaccine.

This clonotype was found many times. The gene calls are TRBV7-9 and TRBJ1-5; 9 positions agree with TRBD1. CDR1 is SEHNR and CDR2 is FQNEAQ in the germline V gene (reference sequence). CDR3 size: 14 residues. V lost 5 bases, J lost 5 bases, and 4 bases stayed unmatched. For the CDR3, the DNA is TGTGCCAGCAGCGAGACAGGGGGGCATCAGCCCCAGCATTTT. It codes for CASSETGGHQPQHF. The whole variable domain, remainder taken from reference TRBV7-9 and TRBJ1-5, is DTGVSQNPRHKITKRGQNVTFRCDPISEHNRLYWYRQTLGQGPEFLTYFQNEAQLEKSRLLSDRFSAERPKGSFSTLEIQRTEQGDSAMYLCASSETGGHQPQHFGDGTRLSIL.

This clonotype has a handful of counts. CDR3 amino acids: CASSGSGRGISNEQFF. CDR3 nucleotides: TGTGCCAGCAGCGGGAGCGGGAGGGGGATCAGCAATGAGCAGTTCTTC. The rearrangement joins TRBV9 to TRBJ2-1; 10 positions match TRBD2. Germline CDR1 SGDLS, CDR2 YYNGEE. Trimming took 3 bases from V and 6 from J; bases not matched to a gene: 9. The CDR3 is 16 amino acids.

In its sample, this clonotype was seen a few times. The chain uses TRBV20-1 and TRBJ1-5, with D unresolved. Germline V gives CDR1 DFQATT, CDR2 SNEGSKA (reference sequence). Trimming took 1 base from V and 8 from J, leaving 12 bases between them. This CDR3 contains 13 residues. The CDR3 bases are TGCAGTGCTAGAGGCAGGCCCTCGGAGCCCCAGCATTTT. Its protein product is CSARGRPSEPQHF.

This clonotype was recorded at least ten times. This sequence joins TRBV12-3 or TRBV12-4 and TRBJ1-5, with a possible D match to TRBD1 (6 bases). The CDR3 has 14 amino acids. V lost 7 bases and J lost 3, with 13 bases in between. The CDR3 reads CASKIRGHNQPQHF. CDR3 in DNA: TGTGCCAGCAAAATCAGGGGACACAATCAGCCCCAGCATTTT.

This clonotype was counted ten times or more. The gene calls are TRBV27 and TRBJ1-1, with TRBD1 identical over 7 bases. Germline V gene lookup returns CDR1 MNHEY and CDR2 SMNVEV (reference sequence). The J segment lost 2 bases and the V segment lost 3 bases, leaving 3 bases of the junction unmatched. The CDR3 contains 14 residues. CDR3 sequence (DNA): TGTGCCAGCAGTTTCGCAGGGGGAAACACTGAAGCTTTCTTT. It translates to CASSFAGGNTEAFF.

This clonotype occurred many times. This sequence joins TRBV6-2 or TRBV6-3 and TRBJ2-2; D unresolved. V was cut by 7 bases and J by 2 bases, with 14 bases left in between. CDR3 length equals 15 residues. Germline lookup yields CDR1 MNHEY and CDR2 SVGEGT. CDR3 sequence (DNA): TGTGCCAGCAACGAGGCCTTTCCTAACACCGGGGAGCTGTTTTTT. As protein: CASNEAFPNTGELFF.

This rearrangement joins TRBV5-1 to TRBJ2-3; no firm D call. The germline V and J ends were trimmed by 2 bases and 0 bases, with 10 bases remaining between them. Per germline, CDR1 SGHRS and CDR2 YFSETQ. CDR3 length: 15 residues. For the CDR3, the DNA is TGCGCCAGCAGCTTATTACCTGCTAGCACAGATACGCAGTATTTT. This sequence encodes CASSLLPASTDTQYF. The variable domain in full, with the rest retrieved from reference TRBV5-1 and TRBJ2-3, is KAGVTQTPRYLIKTRGQQVTLSCSPISGHRSVSWYQQTPGQGLQFLFEYFSETQRNKGNFPGRFSGRQFSNSRSEMNVSTLELGDSALYLCASSLLPASTDTQYFGPGTRLTVL.

This chain joins TRBV3-1 and TRBJ2-1, with TRBD1 as a possible D gene (5 bases). This CDR3 region has 18 residues. Trimming pared 5 bases from V and 0 bases from J, leaving 20 bases between. Germline-derived CDR1 and CDR2 are LGHDT and YNNKEL (reference sequence). This CDR3 is CASSSPFAQGISYNEQFF. The CDR3 nucleotides read TGTGCCAGCAGCTCACCCTTTGCCCAGGGAATCTCCTACAATGAGCAGTTCTTC.

The chain joins TRBV6-5 to TRBJ1-6, with TRBD1 matching 9 bases. This CDR3 is 15 amino acids long. The trim removed 4 bases at V and 7 bases at J, leaving 5 bases unmatched. CDR1 and CDR2 from the germline V gene are MNHEY and SVGAGI. In nucleotides, the CDR3 is TGTGCCAGCAGTTCCGTCGACAGGGGGAATTCACCCCTCCACTTT. It translates to CASSSVDRGNSPLHF.

The sample holds many counts of this clonotype. The rearrangement uses TRBV7-8 and TRBJ1-5; D remains unclear. The CDR3 is 12 residues long. Trimming removed 2 bases at V and 1 base at J, with 0 bases between. Germline V gene lookup returns CDR1 SGHVS and CDR2 FQNEAQ. The CDR3 spells CASSLSNQPQHF. DNA of the CDR3: TGTGCCAGCAGCTTAAGCAATCAGCCCCAGCATTTT. Supplemented by reference TRBV7-8 and TRBJ1-5, the full variable domain reads GAGVSQSPRYKVAKRGQDVALRCDPISGHVSLFWYQQALGQGPEFLTYFQNEAQLDKSGLPSDRFFAERPEGSVSTLKIQRTQQEDSAVYLCASSLSNQPQHFGDGTRLSIL.

This clonotype was picked up many times. The chain combines TRBV5-6 with TRBJ2-2; D not certain. V was shortened by 1 base and J by 1 base, with 5 bases between the two germline ends. The germline V gene encodes CDR1 SGHDT and CDR2 YYEEEE. This CDR3 has 14 residues. CDR3 amino acids: CASSLNRNTGELFF. In DNA, the CDR3 is TGTGCCAGCAGCTTGAACAGGAACACCGGGGAGCTGTTTTTT.

J is TRBJ1-1 and V is TRBV12-3 or TRBV12-4; D gene unclear. The CDR3 has 14 residues. The V end was cut by 3 bases, the J end by 5 bases, with 13 bases between. The CDR3 DNA reads as TGTGCCAGCAGTTTGAGGACCCCGGGGACTGAAGCTTTCTTT. It encodes CASSLRTPGTEAFF.

The chain uses TRBV5-1 and TRBJ2-7; D is tentatively TRBD1 or TRBD2 (5 bases each). The germline V gene encodes CDR1 SGHRS and CDR2 YFSETQ. This CDR3 has 15 residues. Trimming removed 4 bases at V and 3 bases at J, with 17 bases between. As DNA, the CDR3 is TGCGCCAGCAGCGCCGGGACCGCAGCGGTCTACGAGCAGTACTTC. Protein product: CASSAGTAAVYEQYF. Looking up the rest from reference TRBV5-1 and TRBJ2-7 gives the full variable domain: KAGVTQTPRYLIKTRGQQVTLSCSPISGHRSVSWYQQTPGQGLQFLFEYFSETQRNKGNFPGRFSGRQFSNSRSEMNVSTLELGDSALYLCASSAGTAAVYEQYFGPGTRLTVT.

V is TRBV2 and J is TRBJ2-1; 10 bases map to TRBD1. Germline values: CDR1 SNHLY, CDR2 FYNNEI. Trimming removed 4 bases from V and 8 bases from J; junction bases left unmatched: 5. This CDR3 is 14 amino acids long. This CDR3 reads CASSVGQGGDEQFF. In nucleotides, the CDR3 is TGTGCCAGCAGTGTTGGACAGGGGGGGGATGAGCAGTTCTTC. The full variable domain, in which reference TRBV2 and TRBJ2-1 provide the parts outside the CDR3, is EPEVTQTPSHQVTQMGQEVILRCVPISNHLYFYWYRQILGQKVEFLVSFYNNEISEKSEIFDDQFSVERPDGSNFTLKIRSTKLEDSAMYFCASSVGQGGDEQFFGPGTRLTVL.

This chain links TRBV5-1 with TRBJ2-7; 10 bases line up with TRBD2. CDR3 length: 14 amino acids. Unmatched junction bases numbered 7, after V lost 4 bases and J lost 6 bases. The germline gives CDR1 SGHRS, CDR2 YFSETQ. CDR3 region: CASSSLAGGPEQYF. CDR3 nucleotide sequence: TGCGCCAGCAGCAGCTTAGCGGGAGGCCCCGAGCAGTACTTC.

A few counts support this clonotype. The chain links TRBV11-2 to TRBJ1-1; possibly TRBD1 for D (5 bases). Trimming took 5 bases from V and 5 from J, leaving 21 bases between them. Germline V gene data show CDR1 as SGHAT and CDR2 as FQNNGV. The CDR3 runs to 16 residues. The CDR3 bases are TGTGCCAGCAGCCACCCCGGGGGAGGAAGAGCGACTGAAGCTTTCTTT. Protein product: CASSHPGGGRATEAFF.

This clonotype came up many times. This chain joins TRBV5-6 and TRBJ2-7, with 11 bases that match TRBD2. Germline values: CDR1 SGHDT, CDR2 YYEEEE. The trim removed 4 bases at V and 3 bases at J, leaving 6 bases unmatched. This CDR3 is 15 amino acids long. The CDR3 DNA reads TGTGCCAGCAGCATTAGCGGGGGGGGATTCTACGAGCAGTACTTC. Residues: CASSISGGGFYEQYF.

This clonotype was picked up many times. CDR3 in amino acids: CASSLQSGGSYNEQFF. The CDR3 DNA sequence: TGTGCCAGCAGCTTACAGTCCGGGGGGTCCTACAATGAGCAGTTCTTC. The chain combines TRBV7-9 with TRBJ2-1, with TRBD2 matching 7 bases. V gave up 2 bases and J gave up 1 base; unmatched junction bases: 5. Germline V gene lookup returns CDR1 SEHNR and CDR2 FQNEAQ (reference sequence). The CDR3 loop spans 16 amino acids.

This clonotype has a handful of counts. The J gene is TRBJ1-6, the V gene TRBV28; 7 nucleotides agree with TRBD1. The V and J ends lost 4 bases and 5 bases, in that order; junction bases with no gene match: 11. CDR3 length equals 17 residues. Germline-derived CDR1 and CDR2 are MDHEN and SYDVKM. This CDR3 is CASSSPGQKPNNSPLHF. The CDR3 bases are TGTGCCAGCAGTTCTCCGGGACAGAAGCCTAATAATTCACCCCTCCACTTT.

The chain carries TRBV5-1 and TRBJ2-5, with 12 bases identical to TRBD2. Germline V CDR1 and CDR2: SGHRS, YFSETQ. The CDR3 totals 17 residues. The trim removed 1 base at V and 4 bases at J, leaving 8 bases unmatched. DNA of the CDR3: TGCGCCAGCAGCTTGTCCCCTCTAGCGGGAGGGAGAGAGACCCAGTACTTC. It codes for CASSLSPLAGGRETQYF.

The genes are TRBV3-1 and TRBJ1-2, with unresolved D. The V end lost 4 bases, the J end lost 3 bases, and 12 bases lay between the germline ends. The CDR3 consists of 14 residues. Germline CDR1 reads LGHDT; CDR2 reads YNNKEL (reference sequence). The CDR3 protein is CASSPVGGYYGYTF. CDR3 in DNA: TGTGCCAGCAGCCCGGTGGGAGGGTACTATGGCTACACCTTC.

This clonotype has just a few counts. The J gene is TRBJ2-2, the V gene TRBV7-2; 7 bases map to TRBD2. Germline values: CDR1 SGHTA, CDR2 FQGNSA. CDR3 length equals 15 residues. V was pared by 7 bases and J by 1 base, with 6 bases of the junction left unmatched. In nucleotides, the CDR3 is TGTGCCAGCAACGGCGGGGGATTGAACACCGGGGAGCTGTTTTTT. Residues: CASNGGGLNTGELFF.

Here the CDR3 DNA reads TGTGCCAGCAGCACGACTGCTGTCGGGCGGATCCCCTACGAGCAGTACTTC. This codes for CASSTTAVGRIPYEQYF. The chain carries TRBV11-2 and TRBJ2-7; D remains ambiguous. CDR1 and CDR2 from the germline V gene are SGHAT and FQNNGV. V dropped 5 bases and J dropped 2 bases, with 22 bases sitting between them. This CDR3 region has 17 residues.

The table lists this clonotype with a few counts. This chain connects TRBV19 to TRBJ2-7; weak D call: TRBD1 (6 bases). Germline V gene data show CDR1 as LNHDA and CDR2 as SQIVND (reference sequence). V lost 5 bases and J 3 bases, leaving 14 bases between the germline ends. The CDR3 contains 14 residues. The CDR3 DNA reads as TGTGCCAGTAGTCTAAGGGACACTTACTACGAGCAGTACTTC. Protein sequence: CASSLRDTYYEQYF.

This clonotype was seen at least ten times. In DNA, the CDR3 is TGTGCCAGCAGCCCATCCACAGGCGCCTATGGCTACACCTTC. Encoded protein: CASSPSTGAYGYTF. The chain carries TRBV7-2 and TRBJ1-2; possibly TRBD1 for D (5 bases). The CDR3 totals 14 residues. Germline-derived CDR1 and CDR2 are SGHTA and FQGNSA. Trimming removed 5 bases at V and 4 bases at J, with 14 bases between.

This clonotype was found a few times. The rearrangement links TRBV19 to TRBJ2-1, with a tentative D call TRBD2 (5 bases). This CDR3 is 15 amino acids long. V lost 4 bases to trimming and J lost 9 bases, with 19 bases between them. Germline V gives CDR1 LNHDA, CDR2 SQIVND (reference sequence). The DNA for the CDR3 is TGTGCCAGTAGTAGGACCGGGAACCCGGAGTCTGAGCAGTTCTTC. It yields the protein CASSRTGNPESEQFF.

The chain combines TRBV15 with TRBJ2-2, with D hard to call. The V and J ends lost 5 bases and 1 base respectively, with 8 bases between them. Germline V gene data show CDR1 as LNHNV and CDR2 as YYDKDF (reference sequence). The CDR3 extends over 14 amino acids. CDR3 sequence reads: CATSVRQNTGELFF. In DNA, the CDR3 is TGTGCCACCAGCGTGCGGCAGAACACCGGGGAGCTGTTTTTT.

CDR3 coding DNA: TGTGCCAGCAGGGCTTCCCCAGGGCCCAACACCATATATTTT. It specifies CASRASPGPNTIYF. This sequence joins TRBV12-3 or TRBV12-4 and TRBJ1-3; maybe TRBD1 (5 bases). V shed 6 bases and J shed 7 bases, with 16 bases lying between them. The CDR3 contains 14 residues.

The chain joins TRBV7-2 to TRBJ1-1; D ambiguous. Germline V gene sequence: CDR1 SGHTA, CDR2 FQGNSA. The CDR3 spans 15 residues. Trimming cost V 6 bases and J 1 base, with 15 bases left between them. CDR3 region: CASRLRTSQNTEAFF. As DNA, the CDR3 is TGTGCCAGCAGACTACGGACCTCTCAGAACACTGAAGCTTTCTTT.

The rearrangement uses TRBV11-2 and TRBJ2-7; 8 bases fit TRBD2. The CDR3 runs to 14 residues. Per the germline V gene, CDR1 is SGHAT and CDR2 is FQNNGV. After removal of 4 bases from V and 7 bases from J, the junction contained 9 bases not matched to a gene. The CDR3 DNA follows: TGTGCCAGCAGCTCGGGGGGGGCTTCGCGGGAGCAGTACTTC. Translation: CASSSGGASREQYF.